The source of this T cell receptor beta chain is a study of cytomegalovirus exposure and HLA in healthy donors. Study-wide results and caveats: In a later analysis, CMV-associated beta chains were mostly HLA-associated, it appeared. A later analysis reported that several of the most significant clusters appeared to be linked to common viral pathogens, among them Epstein-Barr virus.

Concerning this clone itself: Its matching antigen is unknown.

The V gene end was trimmed by 4 bases and the J gene end by 5 bases; junction bases not matched to a gene: 8. The CDR3 contains 17 residues. Germline V gene lookup returns CDR1 SGHRS and CDR2 YFSETQ. It was with 60 Vbeta and 13 Jbeta primers that the PCR ran. TCRdb's table, derived via immunoSEQ multiplex PCR, lists solely in-frame clones and lacks some. This sample's table has about 140,000 clones. The sequenced sample consisted of PBMCs. This TCR was sampled from a woman aged 18-30 years in good health and CMV-seronegative. V is TRBV5-1 and J is TRBJ2-5, with 16 bases that match TRBD2. The CDR3 DNA sequence: TGCGCCAGCAGCCGGGGACTAGCGGGAGGGCCGAGGGAGACCCAGTACTTC. This translates into CASSRGLAGGPRETQYF.